This T cell receptor beta chain was documented in a study of radiation and T cells in renal cell carcinoma (TCRdb year 2020). Broadly, across the study: TCR beta sequencing covered 53 samples in total, comprising 25 or so tumors and approximately 27 peripheral blood samples. A total of approximately 3,800,000 unique CDR3 nucleotide sequences, encoding 2.5 million to 3 million unique CDR3 amino acid sequences, were found across all 55 or so samples. Findings and caveats that apply to the study as a whole: Compared with control tumors, irradiated tumors had a greater number of dominant CDR3 motifs, and these motifs made up a bigger portion of the repertoire. Higher TCR clonality was observed in irradiated tumors than in controls, with an average of roughly 50% of the repertoire accounted for by the top 100 clonotypes, compared with around 45% in nephrectomy-only tumors. The single-armed trial design could not address effects of radiation dose or scheduling on the TCR repertoire. Only small tumor regions of 0.95 to 1 g were available, so intratumoral heterogeneity was not captured.

This clone was counted between two and nine times. Its antigen remains unidentified. Within one base of it there is no much larger clone, and no base qualities were kept. Following the manufacturer's recommendations, the immunoSEQ kit was used to generate TCR beta libraries from genomic DNA. For library preparation, a first multiplex PCR was performed with proprietary primers, followed by a second PCR in which unique barcodes were added, and bead cleanups were performed after each round. Each sample batch included a kit-provided positive control reaction and a negative control reaction. The final libraries underwent checking on an Agilent 4200 TapeStation D1000 ScreenTape, volumetric pooling, and quantification by qPCR. Sequencing was performed on an Illumina NextSeq500 using a MidOutput 150-cycle cartridge, with 156 Read1 cycles, 15 Index1 cycles, and the kit custom primers. The pooled library was loaded at around 1.1 pM, and about 20% PhiX control was spiked in. As for the original processing: Vendor-processed data were analyzed in R, and a clonotype was defined as all T cells sharing the same CDR3 nucleotide sequence. In the clone abundance analyses, frequencies in each sample were normalized to that sample's 10,000 most abundant clones. Public T cell clones, which averaged fewer than five per sample, were excluded before analysis. Dominant motif analysis used ImmunoMap with the PAM10 matrix, gap penalty 30 and homology threshold 0.3; motifs with cumulative frequency at least 0.01 counted as dominant. The immuneACCESS repertoire file appears here via TCRdb, limited to in-frame rearrangements. These files lack a portion of the clones; in checked studies, under half of the deficit traces to unresolved V genes, and the cause of the others is not known. V, J and clone size derive from that table, while D and trimming were established from the DNA sequence. This sample holds about 24,000 clones; over 45% were observed only once. The ten top clones hold around a fifth of the sample.

Taken with the paper, the label for time point translates to: tumor resected at nephrectomy. What the treatment or condition label conveys for this sample: treatment-naive control, cytoreductive nephrectomy. Control tumors came from treatment-naive renal cell carcinoma patients who underwent cytoreductive nephrectomy without prior radiation. Renal cell carcinoma with clear cell pathology was present in all patients. The control tumors used for TCR sequencing were from a few females and more than 10 males, were resected between about 2010 and 2015, and had a median patient age of around 57 years (range 40 to 82). Tumors were mechanically dissociated, digested with collagenase/hyaluronidase at 37 °C, processed in gentleMACS C tubes, and stored in liquid nitrogen. Genomic DNA for TCR sequencing was prepared using the QIAamp DNA Blood Mini Kit (Qiagen). Only samples passing all quality control checks were included in the analyses.

A distance of 7 bases separates the germline ends of V and J, which lose 2 bases and 8 bases respectively. The CDR3, cysteine through phenylalanine, is 12 amino acids long. Just CDR3 DNA is preserved here, 36 bases in frame from base 1. Reading the germline V gene (reference sequence) gives CDR1 SEHNR and CDR2 FQNEAQ. The material was tumor tissue, obtained from a patient whose treatment was nephrectomy without radiotherapy. This clonotype originated in a man in his forties with renal cell carcinoma. The chain is encoded by TRBV7-9 joined to TRBJ2-1, with the D gene uncertain. This receptor carries the CDR3 CASSLRGDEQFF. In nucleotides, the sequence is TGTGCCAGCAGCTTACGAGGTGATGAGCAGTTCTTC.